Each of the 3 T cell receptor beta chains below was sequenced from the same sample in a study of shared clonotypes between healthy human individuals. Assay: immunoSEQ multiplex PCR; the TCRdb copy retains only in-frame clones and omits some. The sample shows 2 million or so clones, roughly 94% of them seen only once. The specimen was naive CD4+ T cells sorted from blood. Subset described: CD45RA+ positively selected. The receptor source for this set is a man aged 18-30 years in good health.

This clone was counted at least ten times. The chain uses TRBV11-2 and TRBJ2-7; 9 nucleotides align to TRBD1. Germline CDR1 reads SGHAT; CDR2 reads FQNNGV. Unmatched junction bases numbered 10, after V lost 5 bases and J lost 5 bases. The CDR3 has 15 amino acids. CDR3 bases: TGTGCCAGCAGCCCGCTACAGGGGGCGATCCACGAGCAGTACTTC. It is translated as CASSPLQGAIHEQYF.

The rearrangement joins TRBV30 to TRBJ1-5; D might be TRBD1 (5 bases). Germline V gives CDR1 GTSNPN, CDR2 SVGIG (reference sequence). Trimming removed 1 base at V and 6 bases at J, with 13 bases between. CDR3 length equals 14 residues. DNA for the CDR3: TGTGCCTGGAGTGAGTCAGGGAGGGCTCAGCCCCAGCATTTT. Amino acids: CAWSESGRAQPQHF.

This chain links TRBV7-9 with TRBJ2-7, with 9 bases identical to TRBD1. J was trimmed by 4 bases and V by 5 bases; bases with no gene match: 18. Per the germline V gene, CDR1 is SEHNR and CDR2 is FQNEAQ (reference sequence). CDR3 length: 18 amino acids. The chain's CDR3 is CASSIFWSQGQGRYEQYF. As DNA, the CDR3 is TGTGCCAGCAGCATATTTTGGTCACAGGGACAGGGACGGTACGAGCAGTACTTC.